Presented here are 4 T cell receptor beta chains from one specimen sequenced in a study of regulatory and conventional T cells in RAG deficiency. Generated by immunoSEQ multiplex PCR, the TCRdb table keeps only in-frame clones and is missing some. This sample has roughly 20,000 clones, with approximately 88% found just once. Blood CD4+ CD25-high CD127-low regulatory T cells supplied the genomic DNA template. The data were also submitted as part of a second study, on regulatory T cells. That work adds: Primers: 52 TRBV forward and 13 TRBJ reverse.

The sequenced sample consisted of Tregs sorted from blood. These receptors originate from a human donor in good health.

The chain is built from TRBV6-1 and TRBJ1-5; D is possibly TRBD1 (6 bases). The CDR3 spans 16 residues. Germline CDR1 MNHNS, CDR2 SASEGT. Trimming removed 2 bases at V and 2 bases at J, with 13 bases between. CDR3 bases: TGTGCCAGCAGTGAATCGGGGGGGCTGCGCAATCAGCCCCAGCATTTT. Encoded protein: CASSESGGLRNQPQHF.

The CDR3 spells CASSASVNTEAFF. The CDR3 DNA is TGTGCCAGCAGCGCCTCGGTAAACACTGAAGCTTTCTTT. This chain connects TRBV9 to TRBJ1-1; no clear D gene. This CDR3 spans 13 amino acids. Trimming cost V 3 bases and J 2 bases, with 8 bases left between them. Per germline, CDR1 SGDLS and CDR2 YYNGEE. Combining the CDR3 with reference TRBV9 and TRBJ1-1 gives the whole variable domain DSGVTQTPKHLITATGQRVTLRCSPRSGDLSVYWYQQSLDQGLQFLIQYYNGEERAKGNILERFSAQQFPDLHSELNLSSLELGDSALYFCASSASVNTEAFFGQGTRLTVV.

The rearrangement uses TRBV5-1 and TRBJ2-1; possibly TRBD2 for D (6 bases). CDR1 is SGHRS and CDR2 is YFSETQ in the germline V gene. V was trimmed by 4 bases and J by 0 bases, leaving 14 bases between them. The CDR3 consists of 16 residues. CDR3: CASSRISGASYNEQFF. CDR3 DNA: TGCGCCAGCAGCCGCATTAGCGGAGCCTCCTACAATGAGCAGTTCTTC.

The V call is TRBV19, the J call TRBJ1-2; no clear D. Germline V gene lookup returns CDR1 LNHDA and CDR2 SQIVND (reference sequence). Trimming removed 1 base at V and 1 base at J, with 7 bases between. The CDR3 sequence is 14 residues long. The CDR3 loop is CASSIGTFNYGYTF. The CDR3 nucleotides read TGTGCCAGTAGTATAGGCACATTTAACTATGGCTACACCTTC.